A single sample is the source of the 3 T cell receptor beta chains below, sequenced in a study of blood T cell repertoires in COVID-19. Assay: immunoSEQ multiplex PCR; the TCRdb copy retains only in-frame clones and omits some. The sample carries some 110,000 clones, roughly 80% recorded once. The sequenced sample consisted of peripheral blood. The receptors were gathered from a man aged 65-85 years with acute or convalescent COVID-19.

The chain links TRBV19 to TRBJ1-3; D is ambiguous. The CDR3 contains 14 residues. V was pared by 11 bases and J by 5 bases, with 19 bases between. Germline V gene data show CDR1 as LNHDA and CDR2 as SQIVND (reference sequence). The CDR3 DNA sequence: TGTGCCTCAACTACCCCCGGATCGAGAAACACCATATATTTT. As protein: CASTTPGSRNTIYF.

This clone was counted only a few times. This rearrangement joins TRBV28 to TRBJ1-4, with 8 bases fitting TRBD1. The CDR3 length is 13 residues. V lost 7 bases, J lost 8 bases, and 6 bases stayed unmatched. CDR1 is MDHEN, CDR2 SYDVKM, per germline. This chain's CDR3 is CASTTGVWEKLFF. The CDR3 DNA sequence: TGTGCCAGCACGACAGGGGTGTGGGAAAAACTGTTTTTT.

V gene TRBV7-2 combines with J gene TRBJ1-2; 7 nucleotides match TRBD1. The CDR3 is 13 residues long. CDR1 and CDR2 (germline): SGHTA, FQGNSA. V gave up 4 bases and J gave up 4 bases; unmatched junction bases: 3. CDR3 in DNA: TGTGCCAGCAGCTCGACAGGGTCCTATGGCTACACCTTC. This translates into CASSSTGSYGYTF.